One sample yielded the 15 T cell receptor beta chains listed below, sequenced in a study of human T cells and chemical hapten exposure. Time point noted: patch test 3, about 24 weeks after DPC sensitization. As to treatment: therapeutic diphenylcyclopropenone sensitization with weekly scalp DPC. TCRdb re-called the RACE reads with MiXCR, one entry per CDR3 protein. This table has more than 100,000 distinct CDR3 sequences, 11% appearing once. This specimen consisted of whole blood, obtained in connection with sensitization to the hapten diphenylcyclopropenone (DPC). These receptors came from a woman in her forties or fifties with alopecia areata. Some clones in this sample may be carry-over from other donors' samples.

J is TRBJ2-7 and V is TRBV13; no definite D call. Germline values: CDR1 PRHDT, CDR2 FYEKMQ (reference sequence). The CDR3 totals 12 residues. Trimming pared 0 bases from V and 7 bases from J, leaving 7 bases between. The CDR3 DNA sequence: TGTGCCAGCAGCTTAGGAGTGAGGGAGCAGTACTTC. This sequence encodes CASSLGVREQYF.

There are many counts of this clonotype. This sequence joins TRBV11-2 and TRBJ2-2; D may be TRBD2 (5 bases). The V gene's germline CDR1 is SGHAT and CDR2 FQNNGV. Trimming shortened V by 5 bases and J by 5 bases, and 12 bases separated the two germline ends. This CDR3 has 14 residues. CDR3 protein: CASSLKGGTGELFF. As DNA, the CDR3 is TGTGCCAGCAGCCTCAAAGGCGGGACCGGGGAGCTGTTTTTT.

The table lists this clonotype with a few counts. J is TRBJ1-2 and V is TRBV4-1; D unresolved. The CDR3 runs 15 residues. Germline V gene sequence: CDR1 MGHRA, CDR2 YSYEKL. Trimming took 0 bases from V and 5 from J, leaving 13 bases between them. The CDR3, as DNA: TGCGCCAGCAGCCAAGATAGAACACGGGGTTATGGCTACACCTTC. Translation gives CASSQDRTRGYGYTF.

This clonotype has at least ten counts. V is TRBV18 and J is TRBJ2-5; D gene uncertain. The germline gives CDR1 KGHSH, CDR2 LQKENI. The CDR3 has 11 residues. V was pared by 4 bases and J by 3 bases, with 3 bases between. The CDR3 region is CASSQKETQYF. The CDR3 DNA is TGTGCCAGCTCACAAAAAGAGACCCAGTACTTC.

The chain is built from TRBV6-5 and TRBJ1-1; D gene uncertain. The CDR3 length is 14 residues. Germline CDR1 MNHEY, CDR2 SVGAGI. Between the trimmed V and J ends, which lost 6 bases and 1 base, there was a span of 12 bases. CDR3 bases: TGTGCCAGCAGAGAAGGACGGAGGAACACTGAAGCTTTCTTT. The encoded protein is CASREGRRNTEAFF.

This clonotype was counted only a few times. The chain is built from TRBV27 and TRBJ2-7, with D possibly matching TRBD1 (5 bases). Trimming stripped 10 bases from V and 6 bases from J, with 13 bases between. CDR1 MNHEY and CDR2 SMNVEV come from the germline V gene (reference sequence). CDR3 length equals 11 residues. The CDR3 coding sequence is TGTGCCACGATCCAGGGTTCCGAGCAGTACTTC. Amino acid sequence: CATIQGSEQYF.

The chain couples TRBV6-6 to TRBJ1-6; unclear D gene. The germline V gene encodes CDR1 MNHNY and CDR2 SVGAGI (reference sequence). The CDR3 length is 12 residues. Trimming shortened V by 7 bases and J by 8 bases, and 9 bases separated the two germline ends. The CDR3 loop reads CASTPGDSPLHF. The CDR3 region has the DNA TGTGCCAGCACCCCCGGAGATTCACCCCTCCACTTT.

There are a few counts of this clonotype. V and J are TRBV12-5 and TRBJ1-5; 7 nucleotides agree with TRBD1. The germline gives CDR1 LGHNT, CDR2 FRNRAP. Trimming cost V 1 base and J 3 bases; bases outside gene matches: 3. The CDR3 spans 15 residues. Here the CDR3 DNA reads TGTGCTAGTGGTTTGGCAGGGGGTAACAATCAGCCCCAGCATTTT. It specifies CASGLAGGNNQPQHF.

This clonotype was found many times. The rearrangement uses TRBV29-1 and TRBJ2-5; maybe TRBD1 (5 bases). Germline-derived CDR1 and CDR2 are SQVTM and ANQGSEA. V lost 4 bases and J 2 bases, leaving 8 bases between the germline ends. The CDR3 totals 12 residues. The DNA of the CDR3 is TGCAGCGTTGCGACAGCTCAAGAGACCCAGTACTTC. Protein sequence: CSVATAQETQYF.

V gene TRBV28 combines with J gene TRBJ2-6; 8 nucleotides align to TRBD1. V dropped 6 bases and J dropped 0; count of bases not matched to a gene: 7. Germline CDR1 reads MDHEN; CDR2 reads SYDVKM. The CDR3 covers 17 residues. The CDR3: CASRHRGSPSGANVLTF. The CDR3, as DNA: TGTGCCAGCAGGCACAGGGGGTCCCCCTCTGGGGCCAACGTCCTGACTTTC.

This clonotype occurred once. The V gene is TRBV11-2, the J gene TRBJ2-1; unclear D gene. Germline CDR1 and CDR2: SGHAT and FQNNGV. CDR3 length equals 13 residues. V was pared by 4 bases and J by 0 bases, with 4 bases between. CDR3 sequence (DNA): TGTGCCAGCAGCTGTAGCTCCTACAATGAGCAGTTCTTC. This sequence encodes CASSCSSYNEQFF. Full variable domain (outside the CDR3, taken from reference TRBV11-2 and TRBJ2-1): EAGVAQSPRYKIIEKRQSVAFWCNPISGHATLYWYQQILGQGPKLLIQFQNNGVVDDSQLPKDRFSAERLKGVDSTLKIQPAKLEDSAVYLCASSCSSYNEQFFGPGTRLTVL.

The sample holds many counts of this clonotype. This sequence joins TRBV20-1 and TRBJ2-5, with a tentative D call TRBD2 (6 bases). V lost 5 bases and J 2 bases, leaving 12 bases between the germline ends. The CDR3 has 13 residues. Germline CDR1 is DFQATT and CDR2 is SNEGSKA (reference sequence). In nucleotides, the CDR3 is TGCAGTGCTGTGACGAGCGGGCAAGAGACCCAGTACTTC. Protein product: CSAVTSGQETQYF.

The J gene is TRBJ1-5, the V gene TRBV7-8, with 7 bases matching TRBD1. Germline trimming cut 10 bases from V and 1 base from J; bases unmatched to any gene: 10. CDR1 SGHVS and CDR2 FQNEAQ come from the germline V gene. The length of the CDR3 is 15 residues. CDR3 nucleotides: TGTGCCACTCACTTACAGGGGTGGAGCAATCAGCCCCAGCATTTT. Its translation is CATHLQGWSNQPQHF.

Written as DNA, the CDR3 is TGTGCCAGCAGCTGGCGGGGCTCTGGAAACACCATATATTTT. Translated, it gives CASSWRGSGNTIYF. The chain links TRBV7-8 to TRBJ1-3; no reliable D call. CDR3 length: 14 amino acids. V gave up 4 bases and J gave up 0 bases, with 7 bases separating them. Germline CDR1 and CDR2: SGHVS and FQNEAQ.

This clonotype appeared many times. The CDR3 is CATSSGQATDTQYF. CDR3 coding DNA: TGTGCCACCAGCAGCGGACAAGCCACAGATACGCAGTATTTT. The gene calls are TRBV15 and TRBJ2-3; a possible D gene is TRBD1 (5 bases). Germline CDR1 and CDR2: LNHNV and YYDKDF (reference sequence). CDR3 size: 14 residues. V lost 3 bases and J lost 2, with 9 bases in between.